The T cell receptor (beta chain) under discussion was sequenced for a study of blood T cells in healthy people across ages. This clonotype showed up many times. Deletions cut 5 bases from V and 6 bases from J, with 14 bases between. Germline V gives CDR1 DFQATT, CDR2 SNEGSKA (reference sequence). The CDR3 contains 12 residues. With a J-beta primer mix and a sample-barcoded 5' primer, a second PCR ran roughly 6 to 11 cycles. From the 5' RACE reads, TCRdb called clonotypes with MiXCR, one entry per CDR3 protein. The repertoire consists of approximately 810,000 distinct CDR3 sequences, with around 28% occurring once and the leading ten covering approximately 15%.

Sequencing input: blood. The TCR was taken from a woman older than 75 in good health. This chain connects TRBV20-1 to TRBJ2-7; a possible D gene is TRBD2 (6 bases). CDR3 sequence: CSASPGGIEQYF. CDR3 coding DNA: TGCAGTGCTTCGCCTGGAGGGATCGAGCAGTACTTC.